These 9 T cell receptor beta chains were all obtained from the same sample, sequenced in a study of human T cells and chemical hapten exposure. The sample's time point: patch test 2, 6 weeks after DPC sensitization. Noted treatment: therapeutic diphenylcyclopropenone sensitization with weekly scalp DPC. TCRdb recomputed calls from the RACE reads with MiXCR, one row per CDR3 protein. The sample has approximately 75,000 distinct CDR3 sequences, roughly 8.5% seen once. Sequenced here: whole blood, sampled in connection with sensitization to the hapten diphenylcyclopropenone (DPC). The receptor source for this set is a woman between 50 and 59 years old with alopecia areata. Some clones in this sample may be carry-over from other donors' samples.

This clonotype was seen a handful of times. This chain uses TRBV6-1 with TRBJ1-1, with D unresolved. The CDR3 consists of 13 residues. CDR1 is MNHNS and CDR2 is SASEGT in the germline V gene. The V gene lost 1 base and the J gene lost 5 bases, with 8 bases spanning the gap. CDR3 coding DNA: TGTGCCAGCAGTGAAGTAAGGAGGACTGAAGCTTTCTTT. Residues: CASSEVRRTEAFF.

This clonotype was picked up a small number of times. J is TRBJ1-3 and V is TRBV12-3 or TRBV12-4, with D possibly matching TRBD1 (6 bases). Deletions cut 5 bases from V and 0 bases from J, with 8 bases between. CDR3 length: 14 residues. The CDR3 loop is CASSTGNSGNTIYF. CDR3 in DNA: TGTGCCAGCAGTACAGGGAACTCTGGAAACACCATATATTTT.

This clonotype was found a few times. The chain couples TRBV7-2 to TRBJ2-7, with D perhaps matching TRBD1 (6 bases). V was shortened by 1 base and J by 13 bases, with 20 bases between the two germline ends. Germline lookup yields CDR1 SGHTA and CDR2 FQGNSA. The CDR3 is made up of 14 amino acids. The CDR3 loop reads CASSLGGTQKDPYF. The CDR3 DNA follows: TGTGCCAGCAGCTTAGGGGGGACACAGAAGGACCCTTACTTC.

This clonotype was seen a few times. The gene calls are TRBV6-6 and TRBJ2-2; D is possibly TRBD2 (6 bases). Trimming stripped 11 bases from V and 0 bases from J, with 19 bases between. Germline CDR1 and CDR2: MNHNY and SVGAGI (reference sequence). The CDR3 spans 16 residues. DNA for the CDR3: TGTGCCGGTACATCTGGAGCGGGCACGAACACCGGGGAGCTGTTTTTT. As protein: CAGTSGAGTNTGELFF.

This clonotype was detected ten times or more. This CDR3 reads CASSHGPNYGYTF. For the CDR3, the DNA is TGTGCCAGCAGTCATGGGCCAAACTATGGCTACACCTTC. V and J are TRBV12-3 or TRBV12-4 and TRBJ1-2; D uncertain. Trimming stripped 5 bases from V and 2 bases from J, with 9 bases between. This CDR3 has 13 residues.

At least ten counts were recorded for this clonotype. CDR3 sequence (DNA): TGTGCCAGCAGCCCCCTGGCCCGTAATACGCAGTATTTT. This gives the protein CASSPLARNTQYF. V gene TRBV11-2 combines with J gene TRBJ2-3, with unresolved D. Trimming took off 5 bases at V and 7 bases at J, with 13 bases between the two ends. CDR1 is SGHAT, CDR2 FQNNGV, per germline. The CDR3 spans 13 residues.

This clonotype was found a few times. The CDR3 DNA sequence: TGTGCCAGCAGGCAGGGGGCATCAGATACGCAGTATTTT. It is translated as CASRQGASDTQYF. The chain is built from TRBV12-3 or TRBV12-4 and TRBJ2-3; 8 positions agree with TRBD1. This CDR3 contains 13 residues. V was pared by 6 bases and J by 4 bases, with 3 bases of the junction left unmatched.

In its sample, this clonotype was seen a few times. The chain is built from TRBV7-2 and TRBJ1-6; D ambiguous. CDR3 length: 15 residues. The germline V gene encodes CDR1 SGHTA and CDR2 FQGNSA. The V and J ends lost 0 bases and 6 bases respectively, with 9 bases between them. The chain's CDR3 is CASSLAKGFNSPLHF. Written as DNA, the CDR3 is TGTGCCAGCAGCTTAGCGAAGGGATTTAATTCACCCCTCCACTTT.

This clonotype turned up a few times. V usage is TRBV2 and J usage is TRBJ1-1, with D possibly matching TRBD1 (5 bases). The CDR3 length is 13 residues. Germline V gene data show CDR1 as SNHLY and CDR2 as FYNNEI. The V end lost 6 bases, the J end lost 5 bases, and 13 bases lay between the germline ends. The CDR3 DNA reads TGTGCCAGCAGCATGGAAGGGGCAACTGAAGCTTTCTTT. Protein product: CASSMEGATEAFF.